This note documents a single T cell receptor beta chain sequence. The source of the sample is a study of blood T cell repertoires in COVID-19. About the research overall: Samples taken during acute and convalescent COVID-19 were collected in the United States, Italy and Spain. PBMCs, B-cell-depleted T cells, or T cells were the source of the cDNA or gDNA that made up the material.

Germline CDR1 reads SGHTA; CDR2 reads FQGNSA. The CDR3 runs 13 residues. The V end was cut by 1 base, the J end by 3 bases, with 6 bases between. As handled by the study authors: Using reference gene primer amplification, nucleated cell counts were estimated. TCRdb's copy holds only in-frame clones and misses some; the assay was immunoSEQ multiplex PCR. V and J calls and clone size follow that table, whereas D and trimming were derived from the DNA. The data show some 96,000 clones, about 88% seen once. The chain uses TRBV7-2 and TRBJ2-5; D remains ambiguous. This TCR came from a young man in a cohort sampled during active COVID-19. Sequenced material: peripheral blood. Written as DNA, the CDR3 is TGTGCCAGCAGCTTAGGTCCGGAAGAGACCCAGTACTTC. As protein: CASSLGPEETQYF.